This T cell receptor beta chain was found in a study of T cells in localized non-small cell lung cancer. General study findings and limits: Highest T cell clonality was seen in uninvolved adjacent lung, surpassing that measured in tumor. Because researchers sequenced only one region of the tumor, heterogeneity is still possible. Longer survival (overall) was linked to higher T cell density in blood.

Only in-frame clones appear in the TCRdb table, and some are missing; sequencing was by immunoSEQ multiplex PCR. The sample holds fewer than 90,000 clones, about 78% seen once. Germline trimming cut 9 bases from V and 14 bases from J; bases unmatched to any gene: 13. Germline loops: CDR1 MDHEN, CDR2 SYDVKM. The CDR3 is 13 amino acids. This clone was seen just once. What it recognizes is unknown. The chain joins TRBV28 to TRBJ1-6, with 7 bases fitting TRBD1. The sequences come from PBMCs, collected before any cancer treatment. This receptor was taken from a man between 35 and 75 years old with stage II squamous cell lung carcinoma. CDR3 protein: CASLGQTPAALHF. The CDR3 DNA is TGTGCCAGTTTGGGACAGACCCCGGCGGCCCTCCACTTT. Based on the CDR3 plus reference TRBV28 and TRBJ1-6, the full variable domain is DVKVTQSSRYLVKRTGEKVFLECVQDMDHENMFWYRQDPGLGLRLIYFSYDVKMKEKGDIPEGYSVSREKKERFSLILESASTNQTSMYLCASLGQTPAALHFGNGTRLTVT.